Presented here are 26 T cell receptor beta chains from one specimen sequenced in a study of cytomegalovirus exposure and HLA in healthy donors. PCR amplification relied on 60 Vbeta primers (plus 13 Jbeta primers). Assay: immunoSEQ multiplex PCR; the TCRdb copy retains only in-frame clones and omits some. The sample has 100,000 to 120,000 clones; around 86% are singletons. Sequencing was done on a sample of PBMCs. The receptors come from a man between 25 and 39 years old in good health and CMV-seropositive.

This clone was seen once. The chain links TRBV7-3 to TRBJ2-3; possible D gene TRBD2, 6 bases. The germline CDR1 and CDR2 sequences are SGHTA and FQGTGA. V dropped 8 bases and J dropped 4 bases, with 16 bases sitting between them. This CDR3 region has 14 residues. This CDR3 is CASGPAGRSDTQYF. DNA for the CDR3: TGTGCCAGCGGGCCAGCGGGTAGATCAGATACGCAGTATTTT.

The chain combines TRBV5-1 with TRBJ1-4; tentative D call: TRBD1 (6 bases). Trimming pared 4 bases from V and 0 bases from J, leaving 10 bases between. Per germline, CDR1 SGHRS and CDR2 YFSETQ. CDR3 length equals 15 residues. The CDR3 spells CASSHRVATNEKLFF. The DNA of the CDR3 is TGCGCCAGCAGCCACAGGGTTGCAACTAATGAAAAACTGTTTTTT.

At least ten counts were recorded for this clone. CDR3 amino acids: CASSQDLREQYF. DNA for the CDR3: TGCGCCAGCAGCCAAGATCTGCGCGAGCAGTACTTC. J is TRBJ2-7 and V is TRBV4-1, with unresolved D. Germline CDR1 is MGHRA and CDR2 is YSYEKL. The CDR3 is 12 residues long. V lost 0 bases to trimming and J lost 6 bases, with 6 bases between them.

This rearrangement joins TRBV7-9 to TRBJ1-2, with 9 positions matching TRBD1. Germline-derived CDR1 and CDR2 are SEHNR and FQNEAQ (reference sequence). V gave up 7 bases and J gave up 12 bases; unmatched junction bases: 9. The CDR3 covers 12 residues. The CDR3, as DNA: TGTGCCAGCATTGACAGGGGGATCATGCACACCTTC. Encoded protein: CASIDRGIMHTF.

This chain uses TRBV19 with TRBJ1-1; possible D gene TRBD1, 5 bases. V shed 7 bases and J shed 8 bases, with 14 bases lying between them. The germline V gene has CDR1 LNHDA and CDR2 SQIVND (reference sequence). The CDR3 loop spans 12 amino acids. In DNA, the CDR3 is TGTGCCAGTATCTTCGGGACTAGGGAAGCTTTCTTT. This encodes CASIFGTREAFF.

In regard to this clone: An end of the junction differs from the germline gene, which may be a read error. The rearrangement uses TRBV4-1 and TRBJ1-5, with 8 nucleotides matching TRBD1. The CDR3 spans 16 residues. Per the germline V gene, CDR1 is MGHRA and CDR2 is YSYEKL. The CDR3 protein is CASSHRQGLDNQRQHF. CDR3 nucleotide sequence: TGCGCCAGCAGCCATCGACAGGGGCTAGACAATCAGCGCCAGCATTTT.

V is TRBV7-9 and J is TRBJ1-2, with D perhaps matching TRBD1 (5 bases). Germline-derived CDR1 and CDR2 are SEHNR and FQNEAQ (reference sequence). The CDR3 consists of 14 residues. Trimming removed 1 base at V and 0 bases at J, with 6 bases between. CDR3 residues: CASSLETANYGYTF. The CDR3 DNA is TGTGCCAGCAGCTTAGAGACAGCTAACTATGGCTACACCTTC.

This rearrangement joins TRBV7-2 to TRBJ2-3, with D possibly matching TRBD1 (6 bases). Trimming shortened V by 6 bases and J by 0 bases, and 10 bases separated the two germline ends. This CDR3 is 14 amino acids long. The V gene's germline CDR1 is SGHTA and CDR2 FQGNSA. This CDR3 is CASRTGTSTDTQYF. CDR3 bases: TGTGCCAGCAGAACCGGGACAAGCACAGATACGCAGTATTTT.

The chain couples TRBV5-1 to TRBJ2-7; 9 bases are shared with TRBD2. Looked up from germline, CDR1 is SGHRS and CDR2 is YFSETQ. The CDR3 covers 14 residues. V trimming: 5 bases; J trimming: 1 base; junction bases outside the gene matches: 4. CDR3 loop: CASSSGGESYEQYF. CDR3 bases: TGCGCCAGCAGTAGCGGGGGTGAGTCCTACGAGCAGTACTTC.

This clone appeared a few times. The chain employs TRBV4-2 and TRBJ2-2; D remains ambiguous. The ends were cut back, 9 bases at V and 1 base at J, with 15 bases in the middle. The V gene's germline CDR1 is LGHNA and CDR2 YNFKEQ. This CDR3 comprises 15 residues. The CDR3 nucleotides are TGTGCCAGTGCTAGAGTTGCGTTGAACACCGGGGAGCTGTTTTTT. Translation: CASARVALNTGELFF.

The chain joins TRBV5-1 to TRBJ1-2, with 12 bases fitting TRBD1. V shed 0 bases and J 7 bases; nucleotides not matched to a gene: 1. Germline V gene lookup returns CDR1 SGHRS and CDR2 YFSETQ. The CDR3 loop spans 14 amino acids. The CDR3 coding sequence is TGCGCCAGCAGCTTGGGGGACAGGGGGCTTGGCTACACCTTC. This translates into CASSLGDRGLGYTF.

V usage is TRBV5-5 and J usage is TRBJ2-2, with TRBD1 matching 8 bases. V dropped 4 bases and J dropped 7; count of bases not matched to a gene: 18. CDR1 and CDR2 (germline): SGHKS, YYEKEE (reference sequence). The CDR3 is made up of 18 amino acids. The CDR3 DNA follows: TGTGCCAGCAGCCCTTCAGGGTGGGGCAGGGGGCGGAACGGGGAGCTGTTTTTT. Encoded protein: CASSPSGWGRGRNGELFF.

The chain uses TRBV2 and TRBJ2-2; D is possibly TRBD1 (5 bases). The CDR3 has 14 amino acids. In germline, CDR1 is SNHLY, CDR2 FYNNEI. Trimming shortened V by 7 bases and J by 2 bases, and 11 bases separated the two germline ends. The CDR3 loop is CASNRQINTGELFF. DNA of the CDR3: TGTGCCAGCAACAGACAGATAAACACCGGGGAGCTGTTTTTT.

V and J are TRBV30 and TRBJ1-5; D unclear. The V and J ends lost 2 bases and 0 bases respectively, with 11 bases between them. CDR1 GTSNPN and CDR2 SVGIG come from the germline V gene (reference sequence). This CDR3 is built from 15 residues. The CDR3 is CAWSLRDFSNQPQHF. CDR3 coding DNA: TGTGCCTGGAGTCTACGGGATTTTAGCAATCAGCCCCAGCATTTT.

Here the CDR3 reads CASSPTTRDSIGNTEAFF. CDR3 bases: TGTGCCAGCTCACCTACTACCCGGGACTCGATAGGGAACACTGAAGCTTTCTTT. The chain employs TRBV18 and TRBJ1-1; D may be TRBD1 (5 bases). The CDR3 runs to 18 residues. Deletions cut 3 bases from V and 1 base from J, with 21 bases between. Germline V lookup: CDR1 KGHSH, CDR2 LQKENI.

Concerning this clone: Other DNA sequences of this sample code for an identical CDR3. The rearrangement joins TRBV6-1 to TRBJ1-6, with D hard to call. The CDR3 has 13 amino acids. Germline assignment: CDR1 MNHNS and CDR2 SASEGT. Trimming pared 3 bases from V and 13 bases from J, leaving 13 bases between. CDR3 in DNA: TGTGCCAGCAGTGACCAGTCTGTATCGCCCCTCCACTTT. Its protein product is CASSDQSVSPLHF.

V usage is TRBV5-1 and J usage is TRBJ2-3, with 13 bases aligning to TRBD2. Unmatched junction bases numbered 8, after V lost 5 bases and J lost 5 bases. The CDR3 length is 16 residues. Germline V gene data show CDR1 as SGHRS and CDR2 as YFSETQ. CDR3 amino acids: CASSGLAGDGGDTQYF. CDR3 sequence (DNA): TGCGCCAGCAGTGGACTAGCGGGGGACGGGGGAGATACGCAGTATTTT.

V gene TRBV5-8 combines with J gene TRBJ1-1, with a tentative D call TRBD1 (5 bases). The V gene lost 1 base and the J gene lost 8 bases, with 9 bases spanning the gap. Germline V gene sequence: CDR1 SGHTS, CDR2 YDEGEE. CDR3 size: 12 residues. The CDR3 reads CASSLTGVEAFF. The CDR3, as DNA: TGTGCCAGCAGCTTGACGGGGGTAGAAGCTTTCTTT.

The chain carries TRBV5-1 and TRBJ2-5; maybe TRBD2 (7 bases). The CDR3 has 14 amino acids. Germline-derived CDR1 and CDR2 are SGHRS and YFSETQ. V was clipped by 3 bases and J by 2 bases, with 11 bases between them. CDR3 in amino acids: CASSSRGPQETQYF. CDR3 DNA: TGCGCCAGCAGCTCGCGGGGGCCACAAGAGACCCAGTACTTC.

The CDR3 DNA follows: TGTGCCAGCAGCGTAGACAGGGATACTGAAGCTTTCTTT. It specifies CASSVDRDTEAFF. V and J are TRBV7-3 and TRBJ1-1; TRBD1 matches 7 bases. J lost 5 bases, V lost 5 bases, and 5 bases had no gene match. In germline, CDR1 is SGHTA, CDR2 FQGTGA. There are 13 residues in the CDR3.

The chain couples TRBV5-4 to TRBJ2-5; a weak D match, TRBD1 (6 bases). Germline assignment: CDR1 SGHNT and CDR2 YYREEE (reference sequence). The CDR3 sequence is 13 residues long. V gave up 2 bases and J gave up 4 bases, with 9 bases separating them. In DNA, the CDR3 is TGTGCCAGCAGCTTCCGCAGGGGAGAGACCCAGTACTTC. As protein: CASSFRRGETQYF. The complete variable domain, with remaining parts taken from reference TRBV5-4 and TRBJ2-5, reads ETGVTQSPTHLIKTRGQQVTLRCSSQSGHNTVSWYQQALGQGPQFIFQYYREEENGRGNFPPRFSGLQFPNYSSELNVNALELDDSALYLCASSFRRGETQYFGPGTRLLVL.

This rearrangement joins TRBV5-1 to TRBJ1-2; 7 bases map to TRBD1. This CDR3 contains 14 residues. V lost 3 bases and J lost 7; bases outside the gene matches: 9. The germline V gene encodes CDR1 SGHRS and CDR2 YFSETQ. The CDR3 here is CASSSGQPEGGYTF. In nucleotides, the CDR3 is TGCGCCAGCAGCTCGGGACAGCCTGAGGGTGGCTACACCTTC.

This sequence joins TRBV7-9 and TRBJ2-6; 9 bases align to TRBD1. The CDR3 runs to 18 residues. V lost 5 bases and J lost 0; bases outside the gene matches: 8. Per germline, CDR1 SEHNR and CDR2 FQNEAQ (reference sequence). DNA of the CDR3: TGTGCCAGCAGCGGGGACAGGGACTTCATCTCTGGGGCCAACGTCCTGACTTTC. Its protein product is CASSGDRDFISGANVLTF.

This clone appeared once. The CDR3 loop is CASSLLDRGNSPLHF. In nucleotides, the CDR3 is TGTGCCAGCAGCTTATTGGACAGGGGGAATTCACCCCTCCACTTT. The gene calls are TRBV11-2 and TRBJ1-6, with 10 bases that match TRBD1. Unmatched junction bases numbered 2, after V lost 2 bases and J lost 7 bases. The germline gives CDR1 SGHAT, CDR2 FQNNGV. This CDR3 comprises 15 residues.

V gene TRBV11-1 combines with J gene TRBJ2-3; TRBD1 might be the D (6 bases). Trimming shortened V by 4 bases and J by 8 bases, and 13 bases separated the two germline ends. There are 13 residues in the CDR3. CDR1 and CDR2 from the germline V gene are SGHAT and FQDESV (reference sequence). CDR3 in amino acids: CASSSNREATQYF. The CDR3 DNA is TGTGCCAGCAGCTCAAACAGGGAAGCTACGCAGTATTTT.

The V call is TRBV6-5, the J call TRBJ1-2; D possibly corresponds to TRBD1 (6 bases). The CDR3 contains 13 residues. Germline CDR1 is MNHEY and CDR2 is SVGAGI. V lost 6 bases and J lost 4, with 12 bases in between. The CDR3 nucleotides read TGTGCCAGCAGAGGACAGCCAGCCTATGGCTACACCTTC. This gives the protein CASRGQPAYGYTF.